The rows below give T cell receptor beta chains drawn from one sample of a study of molecular identifiers for immune sequencing clone quantification. TCRdb processed the PCR reads anew with MiXCR; each CDR3 protein has one entry. The sample lists some 320,000 distinct CDR3 sequences; roughly 23% were seen once. The specimen was naive CD8+ T cells from blood, with Jurkat cell RNA spiked in. The receptors derive from a human donor in good health. Some libraries in this study had Jurkat cell RNA spiked in. Each CDR3 is given with its conserved first and last residue. A D gene is named only where the DNA matches it firmly. Where a row states a size, it is once, few, many or the class of an expanded clone; other rows omit it.

j_call: TRBJ1-1
v_call: TRBV3-1
d_call: .
clone_size: .
cdr3_nt: TGTGCCAGCGGCCAAGGTACCACTGAAGCTTTCTTT
cdr3_aa: CASGQGTTEAFF

j_call: TRBJ2-2
v_call: TRBV7-8
d_call: .
clone_size: .
cdr3_nt: TGTGCCAGCAGCTTAGATATCGACCCGGCAGTGGACACCGGGGAGCTGTTTTTT
cdr3_aa: CASSLDIDPAVDTGELFF

j_call: TRBJ2-1
v_call: TRBV20-1
d_call: .
clone_size: .
cdr3_nt: TGCAGTGCTACCCCCTCGGAGAGCTCCTACAATGAGCAGTTCTTC
cdr3_aa: CSATPSESSYNEQFF

j_call: TRBJ1-1
v_call: TRBV7-2
d_call: .
clone_size: many
cdr3_nt: TGTGCCAGCAGCTTACACCTGGGAGGGCCGAACACTGAAGCTTTCTTT
cdr3_aa: CASSLHLGGPNTEAFF

j_call: TRBJ2-5
v_call: TRBV30
d_call: .
clone_size: many
cdr3_nt: TGTGCCTGGAGCGGGGGAGAGACCCAGTACTTC
cdr3_aa: CAWSGGETQYF

j_call: TRBJ2-7
v_call: TRBV29-1
d_call: .
clone_size: many
cdr3_nt: TGCAGCGTTGGCATGACCGGGGGCTGGCAGTACTTC
cdr3_aa: CSVGMTGGWQYF

j_call: TRBJ1-3
v_call: TRBV4-1
d_call: TRBD1
clone_size: few
cdr3_nt: TGCGCCAGCAGCCAAGAGCGATTTTTCATGCGGGACAGGGGCTCTGGAAACACCATATATTTT
cdr3_aa: CASSQERFFMRDRGSGNTIYF

j_call: TRBJ2-4
v_call: TRBV7-9
d_call: .
clone_size: .
cdr3_nt: TGTGCCAGTACCCCTGTAGCCAAAAACATTCAGTACTTC
cdr3_aa: CASTPVAKNIQYF

j_call: TRBJ1-5
v_call: TRBV27
d_call: .
clone_size: many
cdr3_nt: TGTGCCAGCAGTTTATCGCCATCGTATCAGCCCCAGCATTTT
cdr3_aa: CASSLSPSYQPQHF

j_call: TRBJ1-5
v_call: TRBV28
d_call: .
clone_size: many
cdr3_nt: TGTGCCAGCAGTCCGATTAGCAATCAGCCCCAGCATTTT
cdr3_aa: CASSPISNQPQHF